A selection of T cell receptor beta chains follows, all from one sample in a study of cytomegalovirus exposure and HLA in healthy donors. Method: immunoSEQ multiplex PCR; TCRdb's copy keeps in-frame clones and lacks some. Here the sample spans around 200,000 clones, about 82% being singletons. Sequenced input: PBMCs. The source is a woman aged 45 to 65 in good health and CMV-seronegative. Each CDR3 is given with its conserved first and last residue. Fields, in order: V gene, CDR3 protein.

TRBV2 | CASSDLRGESYEQYF
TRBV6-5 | CASSKREGYEQYF
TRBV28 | CASSSLAAGYTF
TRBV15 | CATSRTIGQGAPVQYF
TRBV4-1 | CASSQGPGLAGDEQYF
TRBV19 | CASSLDRGHNQPQHF
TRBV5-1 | CASSPGRWSTGELFF
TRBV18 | CASGQVGNTGELFF
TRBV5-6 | CASSLTGSTEAFF
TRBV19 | CASSIVGRGNEQYF
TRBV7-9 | CSSSLTGTATNEKLFF
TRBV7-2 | CASSSRTGPRSETQYF
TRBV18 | CASSPLGTGSDGYTF
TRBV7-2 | CASSLAVSGTSYQPQHF
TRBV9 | CASSVAPTAASYGYTF
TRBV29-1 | CSVERTPRTDTQYF
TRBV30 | CAWSEQGASNQPQHF
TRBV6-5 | CASSDVHGSETQYF
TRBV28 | CASSLPPGGGSYGYTF
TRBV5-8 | CASSSGTRASEAFF
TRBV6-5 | CASSPGLPAYEQYF
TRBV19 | CASSIGTGGTFSTEAFF
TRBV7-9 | CASSFTSGDNTGELFF
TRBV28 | CASRGHRSGVSGNTIYF
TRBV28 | CATSPQGYEQFF
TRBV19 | CASSATVSNQPQHF
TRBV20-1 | CSARRSYEQYF